This entry is about one T cell receptor (beta chain). This entry is derived from a study of CD8+ T cells in alopecia areata. This CDR3 is 12 amino acids long. Trimming removed 5 bases from V and 6 bases from J, with 11 bases in between. The V gene's germline CDR1 is SEHNR and CDR2 FQNEAQ (reference sequence). Reverse transcription of extracted RNA yielded cDNA, which provided the sequencing template. Profiling relied on immunoSEQ multiplex PCR, and the TCRdb table lists in-frame clones only, not all of them. The sample shows about 150,000 clones, around 87% of them seen only once. The gene calls are TRBV7-9 and TRBJ2-7; tentative D call: TRBD2 (5 bases). This sequence was found in a human donor with alopecia areata. Sequencing used CD8+ T cells sorted from blood, obtained at week 0. This CDR3 is CASSEEGSEQYF. The CDR3 DNA follows: TGTGCCAGCAGCGAAGAAGGGAGCGAGCAGTACTTC.